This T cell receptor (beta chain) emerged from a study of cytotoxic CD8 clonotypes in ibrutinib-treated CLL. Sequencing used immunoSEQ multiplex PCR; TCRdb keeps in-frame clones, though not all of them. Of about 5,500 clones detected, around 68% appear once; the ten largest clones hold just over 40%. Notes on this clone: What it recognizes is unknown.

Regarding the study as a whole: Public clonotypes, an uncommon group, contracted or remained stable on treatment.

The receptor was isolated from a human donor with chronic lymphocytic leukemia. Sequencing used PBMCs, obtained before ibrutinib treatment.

The CDR3: CASSPGLIQETQYF. The CDR3 region has the DNA TGTGCCAGCAGCCCTGGACTGATCCAAGAGACCCAGTACTTC. The chain employs TRBV7-2 and TRBJ2-5; weak D call: TRBD2 (5 bases). Germline CDR1 SGHTA, CDR2 FQGNSA. V lost 5 bases and J lost 1, with 11 bases in between. The CDR3 loop spans 14 amino acids.